Presented here are 29 T cell receptor beta chains from one specimen sequenced in a study of beta chain features in type 1 diabetes. The investigators reverse transcribed all of the isolated RNA, so they sequenced expressed TCRB transcripts. Sequencing was performed with immunoSEQ multiplex PCR; in TCRdb, only in-frame clones are kept and a portion is missing. The profile covers 300,000 to 350,000 clones, with about a tenth appearing a single time and about 1% taken by the ten largest. These receptors' antigens are unknown. Study observations and caveats: When Type 1 diabetes patients were examined, their TCRB CDR3s proved moderately but significantly shorter in all four CD4+ subsets.

The sequenced material came from central memory CD4+ T cells from blood. The source of these receptors is a man younger than 40 with type 1 diabetes.

This chain uses TRBV29-1 with TRBJ1-6; D is ambiguous. Germline CDR1 and CDR2: SQVTM and ANQGSEA. This CDR3 region has 13 residues. Trimming shortened V by 4 bases and J by 9 bases, and 13 bases separated the two germline ends. CDR3 sequence (DNA): TGCAGCGTTGGCGAGGAGGTCGGTTCACCCCTCCACTTT. Amino acid sequence: CSVGEEVGSPLHF.

This clone was seen only a few times. The chain joins TRBV7-6 to TRBJ1-6; D call uncertain. V was trimmed by 5 bases and J by 8 bases, leaving 16 bases between them. The CDR3 has 15 residues. Germline values: CDR1 SGHVS, CDR2 FNYEAQ. CDR3 nucleotide sequence: TGTGCCAGCAGCCCGGGCCTACGTTCCGATTCACCCCTCCACTTT. Its protein is CASSPGLRSDSPLHF. Drawing the rest from reference TRBV7-6 and TRBJ1-6, the complete variable domain is GAGVSQSPRYKVTKRGQDVALRCDPISGHVSLYWYRQALGQGPEFLTYFNYEAQQDKSGLPNDRFSAERPEGSISTLTIQRTEQRDSAMYRCASSPGLRSDSPLHFGNGTRLTVT.

The CDR3 region has the DNA TGTGCCAGCAGGGCGACTATCAACACCGGGGAGCTGTTTTTT. Protein product: CASRATINTGELFF. This chain uses TRBV2 with TRBJ2-2; the D gene is possibly TRBD2 (5 bases). Germline values: CDR1 SNHLY, CDR2 FYNNEI. Trimming stripped 6 bases from V and 2 bases from J, with 10 bases between. The CDR3 is made up of 14 amino acids.

Points on this clone: A far larger clone lies a single base away; this is likely a read error. The chain combines TRBV5-1 with TRBJ2-1, with TRBD1 as a possible D gene (6 bases). Germline V gives CDR1 SGHRS, CDR2 YFSETQ. The CDR3 is 15 amino acids. Written as DNA, the CDR3 is TGCGCCTGCAGCCTTGGACAGATCTCCTACAATGAGCAGTTCTTC. It encodes CACSLGQISYNEQFF. Looking up the rest from reference TRBV5-1 and TRBJ2-1 gives the full variable domain: KAGVTQTPRYLIKTRGQQVTLSCSPISGHRSVSWYQQTPGQGLQFLFEYFSETQRNKGNFPGRFSGRQFSNSRSEMNVSTLELGDSALYLCACSLGQISYNEQFFGPGTRLTVL.

The V gene is TRBV9, the J gene TRBJ2-3; TRBD2 agrees at 12 bases. CDR1 is SGDLS and CDR2 is YYNGEE in the germline V gene. J lost 8 bases, V lost 1 base, and 8 bases had no gene match. The CDR3 runs to 16 residues. Here the CDR3 reads CASSVRLAGDRATQYF. The CDR3 DNA reads TGTGCCAGCAGCGTAAGACTAGCGGGGGACCGGGCTACGCAGTATTTT.

The chain combines TRBV5-1 with TRBJ2-7; D could derive from TRBD1 or TRBD2 (5 bases each). The CDR3 consists of 14 residues. V shed 4 bases and J shed 7 bases, with 18 bases lying between them. Germline CDR1 SGHRS, CDR2 YFSETQ. For the CDR3, the DNA is TGCGCCAGCAGCCCGAGGGGCAGGGCCGAGGAGCAGTACTTC. It is translated as CASSPRGRAEEQYF.

This clone turned up a few times. This chain uses TRBV11-2 with TRBJ2-7; a possible D gene is TRBD1 (5 bases). The CDR3 contains 12 residues. V gave up 5 bases and J gave up 7 bases, with 12 bases separating them. Germline CDR1 SGHAT, CDR2 FQNNGV. The CDR3: CASSLDISEQYF. The CDR3 nucleotides read TGTGCCAGCAGCCTGGACATTTCAGAGCAGTACTTC.

The rearrangement joins TRBV7-2 to TRBJ2-4; D could derive from TRBD1 or TRBD2 (6 bases each). V lost 1 base and J 7 bases, leaving 11 bases between the germline ends. CDR1 is SGHTA and CDR2 is FQGNSA in the germline V gene. The CDR3 consists of 14 residues. The CDR3 DNA sequence: TGTGCCAGCAGCTTAGGAGGGGGGAGGAACATTCAGTACTTC. It is translated as CASSLGGGRNIQYF.

V usage is TRBV27 and J usage is TRBJ2-1; 15 nucleotides align to TRBD2. Germline V gene lookup returns CDR1 MNHEY and CDR2 SMNVEV (reference sequence). CDR3 size: 18 residues. The V and J ends lost 6 bases and 0 bases, in that order; junction bases with no gene match: 6. The CDR3 DNA reads as TGTGCCAGCAGCCCGGGACTAGCGGGGGGTAGCTCCTACAATGAGCAGTTCTTC. As protein: CASSPGLAGGSSYNEQFF.

The gene calls are TRBV28 and TRBJ2-2; tentatively, D is TRBD2 (7 bases). This CDR3 has 16 residues. Germline V gives CDR1 MDHEN, CDR2 SYDVKM. Trimming left V 2 bases short and J 6 bases short, with 16 bases between. This CDR3 is CASSLGGGGRPGELFF. The CDR3 DNA reads TGTGCCAGCAGTTTAGGCGGGGGCGGTCGTCCCGGGGAGCTGTTTTTT.

The genes are TRBV27 and TRBJ2-7; the D is unclear. Trimming stripped 8 bases from V and 0 bases from J, with 17 bases between. In germline, CDR1 is MNHEY, CDR2 SMNVEV (reference sequence). This CDR3 is built from 15 residues. CDR3: CASGPLRTSSYEQYF. The CDR3 bases are TGTGCCAGCGGACCACTGCGAACGAGCTCCTACGAGCAGTACTTC.

This clone was seen more than once but under ten times. The genes are TRBV6-6 and TRBJ2-5, with 8 bases aligning to TRBD1. There are 15 residues in the CDR3. After removal of 6 bases from V and 2 bases from J, the junction contained 8 bases not matched to a gene. CDR1 and CDR2 from the germline V gene are MNHNY and SVGAGI (reference sequence). CDR3 residues: CASRQTGVGQETQYF. In DNA, the CDR3 is TGTGCCAGCAGACAGACAGGGGTGGGGCAAGAGACCCAGTACTTC.

Many counts were recorded for this clone. The chain recombines TRBV29-1 with TRBJ2-1; the match to TRBD1 covers 9 bases. J lost 7 bases, V lost 4 bases, and 5 bases had no gene match. Germline-derived CDR1 and CDR2 are SQVTM and ANQGSEA. CDR3 length: 13 residues. This CDR3 reads CSVGRTGENEQFF. The CDR3 region has the DNA TGCAGCGTTGGACGGACAGGGGAAAATGAGCAGTTCTTC.

The chain is built from TRBV6-5 and TRBJ2-1; D perhaps matches TRBD2 (6 bases). This CDR3 spans 14 amino acids. The germline V gene has CDR1 MNHEY and CDR2 SVGAGI. Trimming removed 0 bases at V and 9 bases at J, with 12 bases between. As DNA, the CDR3 is TGTGCCAGCAGTTACTCGCCGGGAGTCCCTGAGCAGTTCTTC. This codes for CASSYSPGVPEQFF.

The gene calls are TRBV7-8 and TRBJ2-7; a weak D match, TRBD2 (7 bases). This CDR3 is built from 15 residues. Per the germline V gene, CDR1 is SGHVS and CDR2 is FQNEAQ. Trimming pared 5 bases from V and 2 bases from J, leaving 16 bases between. The CDR3 sequence: CASSPGGGATYEQYF. As DNA, the CDR3 is TGTGCCAGCAGCCCTGGAGGGGGGGCCACCTACGAGCAGTACTTC.

The V and J genes are TRBV11-2 and TRBJ1-6; D perhaps matches TRBD1 (5 bases). Germline loops: CDR1 SGHAT, CDR2 FQNNGV. The CDR3 length is 15 residues. The V end lost 1 base, the J end lost 7 bases, and 11 bases lay between the germline ends. CDR3 sequence reads: CASSLGQGSNSPLHF. CDR3 nucleotide sequence: TGTGCCAGCAGCTTAGGGCAGGGATCGAATTCACCCCTCCACTTT.

This clone has just a few counts. The chain combines TRBV7-2 with TRBJ1-2; TRBD1 matches at 9 bases. CDR1 and CDR2 from the germline V gene are SGHTA and FQGNSA. V was pared by 6 bases and J by 3 bases, with 8 bases of the junction left unmatched. CDR3 length: 15 residues. This CDR3 reads CASSPTGGDYYGYTF. In DNA, the CDR3 is TGTGCCAGCAGTCCTACAGGGGGCGATTACTATGGCTACACCTTC. Looking up the rest from reference TRBV7-2 and TRBJ1-2 gives the full variable domain: GAGVSQSPSNKVTEKGKDVELRCDPISGHTALYWYRQSLGQGLEFLIYFQGNSAPDKSGLPSDRFSAERTGGSVSTLTIQRTQQEDSAVYLCASSPTGGDYYGYTFGSGTRLTVV.

The rearrangement uses TRBV11-2 and TRBJ2-1, with 12 bases aligning to TRBD2. Germline trimming cut 2 bases from V and 5 bases from J; bases unmatched to any gene: 7. Germline values: CDR1 SGHAT, CDR2 FQNNGV. This CDR3 has 17 amino acids. CDR3 nucleotide sequence: TGTGCCAGCAGCTTAAGGGCTAGCGGGGGGGCTCACAATGAGCAGTTCTTC. Translating gives CASSLRASGGAHNEQFF.

This clone was seen a handful of times. The CDR3 region is CASSPGSGRADTQYF. CDR3 coding DNA: TGTGCCAGCAGCCCGGGTTCCGGGAGAGCAGATACGCAGTATTTT. V gene TRBV27 combines with J gene TRBJ2-3; the D gene is possibly TRBD2 (6 bases). Germline-derived CDR1 and CDR2 are MNHEY and SMNVEV (reference sequence). This CDR3 has 15 residues. V lost 6 bases to trimming and J lost 4 bases, with 17 bases between them.

This clone was counted at least ten times. The CDR3 DNA sequence: TGTGCCAGCAGCGTTAGCGGGGGGGCTGGGGCCAACGTCCTGACTTTC. This gives the protein CASSVSGGAGANVLTF. The gene calls are TRBV7-2 and TRBJ2-6; 11 nucleotides agree with TRBD2. The CDR3 has 16 amino acids. The germline V gene encodes CDR1 SGHTA and CDR2 FQGNSA. The junction had 2 bases not matched to a gene; V was cut back by 5 bases and J by 2 bases. Full variable domain (rest looked up from reference TRBV7-2 and TRBJ2-6): GAGVSQSPSNKVTEKGKDVELRCDPISGHTALYWYRQSLGQGLEFLIYFQGNSAPDKSGLPSDRFSAERTGGSVSTLTIQRTQQEDSAVYLCASSVSGGAGANVLTFGAGSRLTVL.

This clone has only a few counts. CDR3 in DNA: TGTGCCATCAGATCCCGACTAGCGGGGGGGTCTAGCACAGATACGCAGTATTTT. Amino acid sequence: CAIRSRLAGGSSTDTQYF. V and J are TRBV10-3 and TRBJ2-3, with 14 bases aligning to TRBD2. Per germline, CDR1 ENHRY and CDR2 SYGVKD. This CDR3 is built from 18 residues. V dropped 6 bases and J dropped 0; count of bases not matched to a gene: 8.

The rearrangement uses TRBV6-5 and TRBJ1-1; D is unresolved. Germline assignment: CDR1 MNHEY and CDR2 SVGAGI. The V end lost 10 bases, the J end lost 1 base, and 13 bases lay between the germline ends. CDR3 length: 13 amino acids. The CDR3 region has the DNA TGTGCCACGGCCTGGACGGCGAACACTGAAGCTTTCTTT. Translated, it gives CATAWTANTEAFF.

This clone was detected only a few times. This chain joins TRBV5-1 and TRBJ1-5; D is ambiguous. V dropped 2 bases and J dropped 6 bases, with 9 bases sitting between them. The CDR3 has 13 residues. The germline gives CDR1 SGHRS, CDR2 YFSETQ. This chain's CDR3 is CASSFSAGQPQHF. CDR3 nucleotides: TGCGCCAGCAGCTTCAGTGCTGGTCAGCCCCAGCATTTT.

This clone was found a few times. J is TRBJ2-2 and V is TRBV4-3; D is unresolved. Trimming left V 0 bases short and J 7 bases short, with 6 bases between. The V gene's germline CDR1 is LGHNA and CDR2 YSLEER. CDR3 length: 13 residues. Written as DNA, the CDR3 is TGCGCCAGCAGCCAAGAATGGGGCGGGGAGCTGTTTTTT. Its translation: CASSQEWGGELFF.

The V call is TRBV19, the J call TRBJ2-5; D uncertain. With 3 bases removed from V and 5 bases from J, the gap between germline ends came to 4 bases. Germline CDR1 is LNHDA and CDR2 is SQIVND (reference sequence). There are 11 residues in the CDR3. The CDR3 here is CASSIAETQYF. CDR3 DNA: TGTGCCAGTAGTATTGCGGAGACCCAGTACTTC.

The V call is TRBV10-3, the J call TRBJ1-2; unclear D gene. The CDR3 contains 12 residues. V was pared by 4 bases and J by 3 bases, with 6 bases between. The germline V gene encodes CDR1 ENHRY and CDR2 SYGVKD. The CDR3 here is CAISAEDYGYTF. CDR3 DNA sequence: TGTGCCATCAGTGCAGAGGACTATGGCTACACCTTC.

This clone was counted many times. This chain connects TRBV9 to TRBJ1-6; D unresolved. Germline CDR1 SGDLS, CDR2 YYNGEE. The CDR3 extends over 16 amino acids. V shed 3 bases and J shed 4 bases, with 14 bases lying between them. CDR3 bases: TGTGCCAGCAGCGACCCTTCGGGCGGGTATAATTCACCCCTCCACTTT. Translation gives CASSDPSGGYNSPLHF.

The CDR3 sequence is CASSPSSRSDTQYF. Written as DNA, the CDR3 is TGCGCCAGCAGCCCCTCTAGCCGGTCGGATACGCAGTATTTT. This chain uses TRBV5-1 with TRBJ2-3, with D perhaps TRBD2 (5 bases). The length of the CDR3 is 14 residues. The ends were cut back, 4 bases at V and 6 bases at J, with 15 bases in the middle. The germline V gene encodes CDR1 SGHRS and CDR2 YFSETQ. The entire variable domain, with the rest obtained from reference TRBV5-1 and TRBJ2-3, is as follows: KAGVTQTPRYLIKTRGQQVTLSCSPISGHRSVSWYQQTPGQGLQFLFEYFSETQRNKGNFPGRFSGRQFSNSRSEMNVSTLELGDSALYLCASSPSSRSDTQYFGPGTRLTVL.

V gene TRBV4-3 combines with J gene TRBJ2-5, with TRBD2 identical over 11 bases. Near its end, the DNA agrees better with TRBJ2-7, so the J call may be wrong. The CDR3 is 16 amino acids. Germline assignment: CDR1 LGHNA and CDR2 YSLEER. The CDR3, as DNA: TGCGCCAGCAGCCCGACCGGGACTAGCGGCCTCTACGAGCAGTACTTC. Translated, it gives CASSPTGTSGLYEQYF.